This T cell receptor beta chain was recovered during a study of blood T cell repertoires in COVID-19. Some clones are missing from TCRdb's copy, which holds only in-frame ones; the method was immunoSEQ multiplex PCR. The sample records 97,000 or so clones, about 80% being singletons. This CDR3 spans 15 amino acids. Germline loops: CDR1 LGHDT, CDR2 YNNKEL (reference sequence). V lost 6 bases, J lost 2 bases, and 4 bases stayed unmatched. The sequenced sample consisted of peripheral blood. The receptor comes from a man of 80 years or more with acute or convalescent COVID-19. The chain combines TRBV3-1 (or the pseudogene TRBV3-2) with TRBJ2-1; 10 nucleotides line up with TRBD1. CDR3 region: CASSRGQGAYNEQFF. The CDR3 DNA reads as TGTGCCAGCAGTAGAGGACAGGGGGCCTACAATGAGCAGTTCTTC.